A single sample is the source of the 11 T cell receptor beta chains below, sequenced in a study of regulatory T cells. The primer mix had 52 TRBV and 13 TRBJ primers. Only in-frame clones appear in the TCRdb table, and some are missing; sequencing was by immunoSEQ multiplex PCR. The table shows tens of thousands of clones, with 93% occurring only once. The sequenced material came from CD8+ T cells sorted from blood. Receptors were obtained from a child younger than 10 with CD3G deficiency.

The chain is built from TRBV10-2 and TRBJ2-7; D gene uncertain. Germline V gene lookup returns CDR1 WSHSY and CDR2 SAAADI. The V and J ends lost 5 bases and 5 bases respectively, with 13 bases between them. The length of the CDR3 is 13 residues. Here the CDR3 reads CASSKTYGNEQYF. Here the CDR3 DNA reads TGCGCCAGCAGTAAAACCTACGGAAACGAGCAGTACTTC.

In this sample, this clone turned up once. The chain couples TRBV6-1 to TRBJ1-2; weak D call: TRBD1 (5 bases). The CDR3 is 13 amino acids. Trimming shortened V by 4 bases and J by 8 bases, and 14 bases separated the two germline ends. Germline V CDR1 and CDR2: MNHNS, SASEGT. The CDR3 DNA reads TGTGCCAGCAGTGTCCCGGGACCGGGGGGCTACACCTTC. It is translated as CASSVPGPGGYTF.

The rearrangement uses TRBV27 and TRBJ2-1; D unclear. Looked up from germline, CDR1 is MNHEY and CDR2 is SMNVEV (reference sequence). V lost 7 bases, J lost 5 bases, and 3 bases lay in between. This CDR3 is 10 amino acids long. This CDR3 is CASKNNEQFF. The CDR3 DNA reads TGTGCCAGCAAAAACAATGAGCAGTTCTTC.

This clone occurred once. The CDR3 region is CASSYSTPGELFF. The CDR3 DNA reads as TGTGCCAGCAGTTACTCGACTCCCGGGGAGCTGTTTTTT. The gene calls are TRBV6-6 and TRBJ2-2; D is ambiguous. The CDR3 is made up of 13 amino acids. V shed 0 bases and J shed 6 bases, with 5 bases lying between them. The germline gives CDR1 MNHNY, CDR2 SVGAGI (reference sequence).

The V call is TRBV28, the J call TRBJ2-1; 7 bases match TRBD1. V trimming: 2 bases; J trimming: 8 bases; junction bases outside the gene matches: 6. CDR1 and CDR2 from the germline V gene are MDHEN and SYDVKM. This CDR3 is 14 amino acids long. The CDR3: CASSLLGGFDEQFF. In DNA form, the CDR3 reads TGTGCCAGCAGTTTACTAGGGGGCTTTGATGAGCAGTTCTTC.

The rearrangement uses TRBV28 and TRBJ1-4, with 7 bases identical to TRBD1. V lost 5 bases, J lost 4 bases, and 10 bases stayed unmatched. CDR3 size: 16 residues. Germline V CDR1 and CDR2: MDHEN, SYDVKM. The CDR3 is CASSDTGTALNEKLFF. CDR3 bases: TGTGCCAGCAGTGACACCGGGACAGCTCTTAATGAAAAACTGTTTTTT.

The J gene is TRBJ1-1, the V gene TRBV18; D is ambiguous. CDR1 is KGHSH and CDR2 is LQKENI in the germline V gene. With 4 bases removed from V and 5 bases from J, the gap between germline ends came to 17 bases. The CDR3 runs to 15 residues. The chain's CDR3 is CASSLNPGPRTEAFF. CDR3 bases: TGTGCCAGCTCACTGAACCCGGGCCCGAGGACTGAAGCTTTCTTT.

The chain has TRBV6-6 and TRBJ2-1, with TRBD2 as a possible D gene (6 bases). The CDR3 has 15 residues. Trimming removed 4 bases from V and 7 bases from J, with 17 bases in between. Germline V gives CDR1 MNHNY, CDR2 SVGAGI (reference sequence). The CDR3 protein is CASSSGTPRRNEQFF. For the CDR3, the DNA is TGTGCCAGCAGTTCTGGGACTCCCAGAAGGAATGAGCAGTTCTTC.

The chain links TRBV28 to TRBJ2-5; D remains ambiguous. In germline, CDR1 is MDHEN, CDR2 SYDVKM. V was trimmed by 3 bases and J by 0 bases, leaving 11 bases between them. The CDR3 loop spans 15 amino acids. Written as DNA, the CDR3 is TGTGCCAGCAGTTTCTCCGCGCTGTACCAAGAGACCCAGTACTTC. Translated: CASSFSALYQETQYF. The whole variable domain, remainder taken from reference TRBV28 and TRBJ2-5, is DVKVTQSSRYLVKRTGEKVFLECVQDMDHENMFWYRQDPGLGLRLIYFSYDVKMKEKGDIPEGYSVSREKKERFSLILESASTNQTSMYLCASSFSALYQETQYFGPGTRLLVL.

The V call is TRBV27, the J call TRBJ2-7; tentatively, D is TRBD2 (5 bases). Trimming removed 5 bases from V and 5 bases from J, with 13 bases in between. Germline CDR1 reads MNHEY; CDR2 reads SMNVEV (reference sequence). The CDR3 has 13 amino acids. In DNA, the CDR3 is TGTGCCAGCAGTCCGTCGGGGAACAACGAGCAGTACTTC. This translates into CASSPSGNNEQYF.

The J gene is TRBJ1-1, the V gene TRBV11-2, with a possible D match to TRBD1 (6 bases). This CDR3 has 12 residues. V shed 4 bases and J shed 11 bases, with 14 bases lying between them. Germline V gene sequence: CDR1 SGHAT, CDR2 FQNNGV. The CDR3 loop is CASSYGGLNAFF. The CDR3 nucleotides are TGTGCCAGCAGCTACGGGGGGCTTAACGCTTTCTTT.